Here is one T cell receptor (beta chain) with its context. Trimming left V 4 bases short and J 2 bases short, with 15 bases between. The length of the CDR3 is 15 residues. The V gene's germline CDR1 is SGHRS and CDR2 YFSETQ. The sample comes from a study of blood T cell repertoires in COVID-19. At the level of the study: T cells, B-cell-depleted T cells, or PBMCs supplied cDNA or gDNA.

Assay: immunoSEQ multiplex PCR; the TCRdb copy retains only in-frame clones and omits some. This table holds tens of thousands of clones, about 70% found once. This TCR came from a man between 65 and 85 years old with active or convalescent COVID-19. The source material was peripheral blood. This sequence joins TRBV5-1 and TRBJ1-1; D perhaps matches TRBD1 (6 bases). This chain's CDR3 is CASSRVAGANTEAFF. In DNA, the CDR3 is TGCGCCAGCAGCCGAGTAGCAGGGGCTAACACTGAAGCTTTCTTT.